This is a list of T cell receptor beta chains from one sample in a study of T-cell reconstitution after alpha-beta-depleted transplantation in children. TCRdb ran MiXCR on the PCR reads and lists one entry per CDR3 protein. The table lists approximately 80,000 distinct CDR3 sequences, 13% to 15% of them singletons. Sequenced here: PBMCs, mostly from graft donor cells, sampled 180 days after TCRalphabeta/CD19-depleted stem cell transplant. These receptor sequences come from a male patient aged 2-9 years who had a stem cell transplant for acute lymphoblastic leukemia, so the T cells may come from the graft donor. The CDR3 runs from the conserved cysteine through the conserved F or W. A D gene is named only where the DNA matches it firmly. Size values are once, few and many counts, or a class for expanded clones, and some rows have none.

cdr3_length,clone_size,v_call,d_call,j_call,cdr3_nt,cdr3_aa
13,few,TRBV11-1,NA,TRBJ2-1,TGTGCCAGCAGCCCTTTCAGGGTGAATGAGCAGTTCTTC,CASSPFRVNEQFF
14,many,TRBV12-3/TRBV12-4,NA,TRBJ2-3,TGTGCCAGCAGCACAACTGAATTCACAGATACGCAGTATTTT,CASSTTEFTDTQYF
16,few,TRBV6-5,NA,TRBJ1-4,TGTGCCAGCAGTTACTCGATGTTGGGAGCTAATGAAAAACTGTTTTTT,CASSYSMLGANEKLFF
14,NA,TRBV10-3,TRBD2,TRBJ2-1,TGTGCCATCTTTAACGGGGGGGCCCAGAATGAGCAGTTCTTC,CAIFNGGAQNEQFF
14,many,TRBV5-1,NA,TRBJ1-2,TGCGCCAGCAGCTTAGGGAGCCCGCTGGATGGCTACACCTTC,CASSLGSPLDGYTF
14,few,TRBV7-9,NA,TRBJ2-7,TGTGCCAGCAGCCTTACAGGGAGCGCCTACGAGCAGTACTTC,CASSLTGSAYEQYF
14,NA,TRBV20-1,TRBD2,TRBJ2-4,TGCAGTGCTAGAGATCCAAGACTAGCGCAAATTCAGTACTTC,CSARDPRLAQIQYF
15,few,TRBV7-9,TRBD1,TRBJ2-2,TGTGCCAGCAGCCTTGGGACAGGGCCGACCGGGGAGCTGTTTTTT,CASSLGTGPTGELFF
15,NA,TRBV7-9,NA,TRBJ2-7,TGTGCCAGCAGCTCCCCGGGACGGACTCTGTACGAGCAGTACTTC,CASSSPGRTLYEQYF
17,few,TRBV15,TRBD1,TRBJ2-4,TGTGCCACCAGCAGAGCGAATCTCAGGGGGTCCAAAAACATTCAGTACTTC,CATSRANLRGSKNIQYF
12,NA,TRBV5-6,NA,TRBJ2-1,TGTGCCAGCAGTCCAATAGGGTATGAGCAGTTCTTC,CASSPIGYEQFF
14,NA,TRBV7-6,TRBD1,TRBJ1-2,TGTGCCAGCAGCCCACAGACAGGGTACTATGGCTACACCTTC,CASSPQTGYYGYTF
14,NA,TRBV20-1,TRBD2,TRBJ2-5,TGCAGTGCTAGGCCTATAGCGGGGTCCGCGACCCAGTACTTC,CSARPIAGSATQYF
14,few,TRBV20-1,TRBD1,TRBJ1-4,TGCAGTGCTAGGTCAGGGGGCGCGGGGGAAAAACTGTTTTTT,CSARSGGAGEKLFF
16,many,TRBV20-1,TRBD2,TRBJ2-1,TGCAGTGCCGGGACTAGCGGGAGAGGGCTACACAATGAGCAGTTCTTC,CSAGTSGRGLHNEQFF
15,NA,TRBV20-1,TRBD2,TRBJ2-7,TGCAGTGCTAGAGATCTAGCGGGGAGCTCCTACGAGCAGTACTTC,CSARDLAGSSYEQYF
14,few,TRBV5-6,TRBD1,TRBJ2-7,TGTGCCAGCAGCTTGGTTCTGACAGGGGATGAGCAGTACTTC,CASSLVLTGDEQYF
15,NA,TRBV20-1,TRBD2,TRBJ2-7,TGCAGTGCTAGGAAAGATCGCGGGAGGGCCCACGAGCAGTACTTC,CSARKDRGRAHEQYF
14,few,TRBV20-1,TRBD2,TRBJ2-7,TGCAGTGCTAGAAGAACTAGCGTAACCTACGAGCAGTACTTC,CSARRTSVTYEQYF
14,few,TRBV27,TRBD2,TRBJ2-7,TGTGCCAGCAGCCTAAGGGGAGGGACGCGCGAGCAGTACTTC,CASSLRGGTREQYF
14,many,TRBV6-1,TRBD1,TRBJ1-2,TGTGCCAGCAGCTGGACAGGGTGGGACTATGGCTACACCTTC,CASSWTGWDYGYTF
12,NA,TRBV20-1,NA,TRBJ2-7,TGCAGTGCTAGGTGGGGGTCCTACGAGCAGTACTTC,CSARWGSYEQYF
13,NA,TRBV6-2/TRBV6-3,NA,TRBJ1-5,TGTGCCAGCAGGTTTGGGGGGAATCAGCCCCAGCATTTT,CASRFGGNQPQHF
16,few,TRBV3-1,NA,TRBJ2-1,TGTGCCAGCAGCCCCCAAAGCGGTTGGCAAGAAAATGAGCAGTTCTTC,CASSPQSGWQENEQFF
15,many,TRBV4-3,NA,TRBJ1-1,TGCGCCAGCAGCTTATGGGGGTCGAGGGACACTGAAGCTTTCTTT,CASSLWGSRDTEAFF
11,NA,TRBV9,NA,TRBJ2-2,TGTGCCAGCAGCGCCTACGGGGAGCAGTTTTTT,CASSAYGEQFF
15,few,TRBV2,TRBD2,TRBJ2-3,TGTGCCAGGACCTTGAGCGGGAGGAGGACAGATACGCAGTATTTT,CARTLSGRRTDTQYF
13,NA,TRBV27,NA,TRBJ1-1,TGTGCCAGCAGTGGCGTCAGAAGGACTGAAGCTTTCTTT,CASSGVRRTEAFF
16,few,TRBV20-1,TRBD2,TRBJ2-5,TGCAGCCAGGGACTAGCGGGAGGGCCGACTACGGAGACCCAGTACTTC,CSQGLAGGPTTETQYF
13,once,TRBV6-6,NA,TRBJ1-5,TGTGCCAGCAACCGGAGGAGGAATCAGCCCCAGCATTTT,CASNRRRNQPQHF
15,NA,TRBV20-1,TRBD1,TRBJ2-2,TGCAGTGCCCGACCGGGACAGTCGAACACCGGGGAGCTGTTTTTT,CSARPGQSNTGELFF
13,NA,TRBV12-3/TRBV12-4,NA,TRBJ2-7,TGTGCCAGCAGTTTACTTGACGGGGGAGGGCAGTACTTC,CASSLLDGGGQYF
16,many,TRBV6-1,TRBD1,TRBJ2-1,TGTGCCAGCAGTCCTGGGGGCAGGGGGCGATTCGATGAGCAGTTCTTC,CASSPGGRGRFDEQFF
16,few,TRBV4-2,NA,TRBJ1-6,TGTGCCAGCAGCCAGTCCCCAAAGGGAGCTAATTCACCCCTCCACTTT,CASSQSPKGANSPLHF
13,few,TRBV7-6,NA,TRBJ2-7,TGTGCCAGCAGCTTTAACCTGGGGAACGAGCAGTACTTC,CASSFNLGNEQYF
14,many,TRBV7-2,NA,TRBJ2-5,TGTGCCAGCAGCTTAGGACAGGTCCCTGGGACCCAGTACTTC,CASSLGQVPGTQYF
15,few,TRBV5-1,NA,TRBJ2-5,TGCGCCAGCAGCTTGGGGCCTAGCTCCTCCGGTACCCAGTACTTC,CASSLGPSSSGTQYF
14,NA,TRBV4-1,NA,TRBJ2-1,TGCGCCAGCAGCCAGGGGCTTTCGCACAATGAGCAGTTCTTC,CASSQGLSHNEQFF
12,NA,TRBV24-1,NA,TRBJ1-3,TGTGCCACCAGTGACGCAGGAAACACCATATATTTT,CATSDAGNTIYF
14,few,TRBV28,TRBD1,TRBJ2-1,TGTGCCAGCAGTTTTCGACAGGGGCTCAGTGAGCAGTTCTTC,CASSFRQGLSEQFF
20,few,TRBV21-1,NA,TRBJ1-2,TGTGCCAGCAGCCCCGTTGGGGAGAGAAGCTGCTCTTCCTTTAACTATGGCTACACCTTC,CASSPVGERSCSSFNYGYTF
16,many,TRBV5-1,TRBD1,TRBJ2-5,TGCGCCAGCAGCTTGGCCGGGACAGGGCTCCAAGAGACCCAGTACTTC,CASSLAGTGLQETQYF
14,many,TRBV29-1,NA,TRBJ2-7,TGCAGCGTTGAAGAGATCGAGGGTTCGTACGAGCAGTACTTC,CSVEEIEGSYEQYF
13,few,TRBV10-3,NA,TRBJ2-2,TGTGCCATCGGAGGTACGAACACCGGGGAGCTGTTTTTT,CAIGGTNTGELFF
15,NA,TRBV30,NA,TRBJ1-2,TGTGCCTGGAGTGCCCATAGTTTACAGGGCTTTGGCTACACCTTC,CAWSAHSLQGFGYTF
15,few,TRBV9,NA,TRBJ1-5,TGTGCCAGCAGCGTAGTCTCAGGACATCTTCAGCCCCAGCATTTT,CASSVVSGHLQPQHF
14,few,TRBV12-3/TRBV12-4,NA,TRBJ1-1,TGTGCCAGTTCCCTTGGGGGCCCGAACACTGAAGCTTTCTTT,CASSLGGPNTEAFF
15,NA,TRBV24-1,NA,TRBJ2-1,TGTGCCACCAGTGACCGAGGGACTTGGGGGAATGAGCAGTTCTTC,CATSDRGTWGNEQFF
15,NA,TRBV5-1,NA,TRBJ2-5,TGCGCCAGCAGCTTGGTGGGCAGCTCCCAAGAGACCCAGTACTTC,CASSLVGSSQETQYF
15,NA,TRBV4-3,TRBD1,TRBJ1-5,TGCGCCAGCCGACAGGGTGTCTATAGCAATCAGCCCCAGCATTTT,CASRQGVYSNQPQHF
15,few,TRBV7-2,NA,TRBJ2-3,TGTGCCAGCAGCCCCCCCCGACAGAGCACAGATACGCAGTATTTT,CASSPPRQSTDTQYF
13,few,TRBV29-1,TRBD1,TRBJ1-5,TGCAGCGTTGGGGACAGGGTCAATCAGCCCCAGCATTTT,CSVGDRVNQPQHF
13,few,TRBV20-1,TRBD1,TRBJ1-1,TGCAGTGCCCCCTCAGGGGGGAACACTGAAGCTTTCTTT,CSAPSGGNTEAFF
15,many,TRBV7-6,NA,TRBJ2-7,TGTGCCAGCAGCTTCGACAGGCGATCGGGCCACGAGCAGTACTTC,CASSFDRRSGHEQYF
14,few,TRBV5-1,NA,TRBJ1-1,TGCGCCAGCAATCCTCAGGGAGGCGGTGCAGAAGCTTTCTTT,CASNPQGGGAEAFF
13,few,TRBV27,NA,TRBJ2-1,TGTGCCAGCAGTTTAGGCCGTCACAATGAGCAGTTCTTC,CASSLGRHNEQFF
13,few,TRBV20-1,NA,TRBJ1-3,TGCAGTGCTCCAGGGCCGGCTGGAAACACCATATATTTT,CSAPGPAGNTIYF